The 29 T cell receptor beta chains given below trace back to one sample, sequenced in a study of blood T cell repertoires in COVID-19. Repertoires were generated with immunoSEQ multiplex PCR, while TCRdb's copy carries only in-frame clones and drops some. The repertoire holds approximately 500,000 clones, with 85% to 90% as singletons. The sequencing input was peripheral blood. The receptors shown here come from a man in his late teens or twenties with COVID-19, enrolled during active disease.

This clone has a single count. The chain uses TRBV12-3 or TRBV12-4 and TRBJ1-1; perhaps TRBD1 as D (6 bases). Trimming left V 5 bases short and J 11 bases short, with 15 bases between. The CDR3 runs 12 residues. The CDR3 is CASSRTGRRAFF. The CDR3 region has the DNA TGTGCCAGCAGTCGTACAGGGAGACGGGCTTTCTTT.

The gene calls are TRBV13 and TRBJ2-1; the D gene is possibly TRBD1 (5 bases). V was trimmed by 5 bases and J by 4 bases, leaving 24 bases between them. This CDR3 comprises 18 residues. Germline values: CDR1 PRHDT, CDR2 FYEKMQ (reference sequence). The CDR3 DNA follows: TGTGCCAGCAGCCAAAGGTTGGGGCACACGGGTTCATACAATGAGCAGTTCTTC. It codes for CASSQRLGHTGSYNEQFF.

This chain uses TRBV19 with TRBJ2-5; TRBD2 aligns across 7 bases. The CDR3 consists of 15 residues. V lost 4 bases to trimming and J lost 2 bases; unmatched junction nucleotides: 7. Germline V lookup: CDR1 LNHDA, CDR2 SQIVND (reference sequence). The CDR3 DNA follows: TGTGCCAGTAGTAAAACCGGGACTAAACAAGAGACCCAGTACTTC. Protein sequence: CASSKTGTKQETQYF.

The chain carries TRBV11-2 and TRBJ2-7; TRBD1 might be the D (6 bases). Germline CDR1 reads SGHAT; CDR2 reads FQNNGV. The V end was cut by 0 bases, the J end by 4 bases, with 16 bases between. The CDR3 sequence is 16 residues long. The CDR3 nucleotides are TGTGCCAGCAGCTTAGAAGAGGGCAGGGGACCTTACGAGCAGTACTTC. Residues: CASSLEEGRGPYEQYF. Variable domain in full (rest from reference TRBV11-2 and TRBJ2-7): EAGVAQSPRYKIIEKRQSVAFWCNPISGHATLYWYQQILGQGPKLLIQFQNNGVVDDSQLPKDRFSAERLKGVDSTLKIQPAKLEDSAVYLCASSLEEGRGPYEQYFGPGTRLTVT.

The CDR3 bases are TGTGCCAGCCGGGGGCGGGGGGCTCGTGAGCAGTTCTTC. Translation gives CASRGRGAREQFF. This sequence joins TRBV2 and TRBJ2-1; 8 bases agree with TRBD2. V shed 8 bases, J shed 9 bases, and the junction held 9 bases outside the gene matches. The CDR3 runs 13 residues. In germline, CDR1 is SNHLY, CDR2 FYNNEI.

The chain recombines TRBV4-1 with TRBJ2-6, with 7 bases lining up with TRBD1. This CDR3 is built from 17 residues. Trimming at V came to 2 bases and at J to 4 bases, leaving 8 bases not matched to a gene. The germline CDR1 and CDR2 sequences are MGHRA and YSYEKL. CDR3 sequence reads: CASSQFQGGTGANVLTF. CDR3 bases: TGCGCCAGCAGCCAATTCCAAGGGGGCACAGGGGCCAACGTCCTGACTTTC.

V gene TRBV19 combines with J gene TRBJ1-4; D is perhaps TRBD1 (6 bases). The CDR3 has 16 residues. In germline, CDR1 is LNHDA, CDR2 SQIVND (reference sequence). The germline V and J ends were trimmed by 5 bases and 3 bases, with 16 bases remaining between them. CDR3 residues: CASSEEGGRSNEKLFF. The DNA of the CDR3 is TGTGCCAGTAGTGAGGAGGGGGGGCGGTCTAATGAAAAACTGTTTTTT.

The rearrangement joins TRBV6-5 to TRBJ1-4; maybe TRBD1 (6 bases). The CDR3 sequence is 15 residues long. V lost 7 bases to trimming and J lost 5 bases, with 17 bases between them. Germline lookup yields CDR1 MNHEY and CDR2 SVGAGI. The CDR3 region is CASTQWSGQNEKLFF. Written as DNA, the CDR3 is TGTGCCAGCACCCAGTGGTCGGGACAAAATGAAAAACTGTTTTTT.

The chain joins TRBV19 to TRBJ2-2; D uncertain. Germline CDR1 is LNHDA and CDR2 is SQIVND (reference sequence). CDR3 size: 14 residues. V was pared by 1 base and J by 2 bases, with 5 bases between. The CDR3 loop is CASSIGTNTGELFF. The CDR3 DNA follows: TGTGCCAGTAGTATAGGAACAAACACCGGGGAGCTGTTTTTT.

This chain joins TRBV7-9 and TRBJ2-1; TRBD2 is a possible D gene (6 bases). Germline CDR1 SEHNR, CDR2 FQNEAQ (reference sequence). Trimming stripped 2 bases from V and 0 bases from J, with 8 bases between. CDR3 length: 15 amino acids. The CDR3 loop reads CASSLLATSYNEQFF. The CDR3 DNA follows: TGTGCCAGCAGCTTACTAGCGACCTCCTACAATGAGCAGTTCTTC. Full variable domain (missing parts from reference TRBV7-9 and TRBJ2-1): DTGVSQNPRHKITKRGQNVTFRCDPISEHNRLYWYRQTLGQGPEFLTYFQNEAQLEKSRLLSDRFSAERPKGSFSTLEIQRTEQGDSAMYLCASSLLATSYNEQFFGPGTRLTVL.

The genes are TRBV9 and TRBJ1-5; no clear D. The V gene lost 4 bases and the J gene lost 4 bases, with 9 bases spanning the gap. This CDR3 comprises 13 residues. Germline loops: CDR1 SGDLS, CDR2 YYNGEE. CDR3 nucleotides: TGTGCCAGCAGCATGTCCCTAAATCAGCCCCAGCATTTT. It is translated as CASSMSLNQPQHF.

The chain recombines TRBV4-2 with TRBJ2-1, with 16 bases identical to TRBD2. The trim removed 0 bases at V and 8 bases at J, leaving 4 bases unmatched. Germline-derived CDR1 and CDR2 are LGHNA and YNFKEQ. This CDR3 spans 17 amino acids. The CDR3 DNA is TGTGCCAGCAGCCAAGAAGGGACTAGCGGGGGGGTCGATGAGCAGTTCTTC. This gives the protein CASSQEGTSGGVDEQFF.

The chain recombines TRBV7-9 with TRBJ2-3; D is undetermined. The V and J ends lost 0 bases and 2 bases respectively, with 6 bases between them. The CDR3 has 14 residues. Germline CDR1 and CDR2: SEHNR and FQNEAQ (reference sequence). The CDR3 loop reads CASSLAADTDTQYF. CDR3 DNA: TGTGCCAGCAGCTTAGCGGCGGACACAGATACGCAGTATTTT.

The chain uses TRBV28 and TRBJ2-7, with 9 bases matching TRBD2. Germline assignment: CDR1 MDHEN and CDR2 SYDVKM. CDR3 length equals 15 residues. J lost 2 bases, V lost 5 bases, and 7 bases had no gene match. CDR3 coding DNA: TGTGCCAGCAGTCCAGCGGGAGGCCAAACCTACGAGCAGTACTTC. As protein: CASSPAGGQTYEQYF.

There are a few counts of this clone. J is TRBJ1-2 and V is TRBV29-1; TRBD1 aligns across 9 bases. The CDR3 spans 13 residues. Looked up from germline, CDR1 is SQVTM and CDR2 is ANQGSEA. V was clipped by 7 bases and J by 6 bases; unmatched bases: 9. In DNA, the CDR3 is TGCAGCGCCCGATGGACAGGGGCAGATGGCTACACCTTC. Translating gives CSARWTGADGYTF.

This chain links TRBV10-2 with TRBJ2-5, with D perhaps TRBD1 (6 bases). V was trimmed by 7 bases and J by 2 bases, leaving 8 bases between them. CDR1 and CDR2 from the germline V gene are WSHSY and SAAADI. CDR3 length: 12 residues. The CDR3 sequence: CASKRGQETQYF. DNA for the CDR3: TGCGCCAGCAAAAGGGGGCAAGAGACCCAGTACTTC.

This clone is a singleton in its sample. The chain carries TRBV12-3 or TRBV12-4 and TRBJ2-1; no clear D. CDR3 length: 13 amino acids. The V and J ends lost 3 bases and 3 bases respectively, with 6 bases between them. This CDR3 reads CASSFGHYNEQFF. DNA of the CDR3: TGTGCCAGCAGTTTTGGGCACTACAATGAGCAGTTCTTC.

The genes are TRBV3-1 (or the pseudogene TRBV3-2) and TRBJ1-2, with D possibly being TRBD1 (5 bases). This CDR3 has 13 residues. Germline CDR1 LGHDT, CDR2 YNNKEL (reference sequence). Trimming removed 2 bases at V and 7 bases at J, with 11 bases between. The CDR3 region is CASSQLDRGGYTF. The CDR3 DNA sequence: TGTGCCAGCAGCCAACTTGACAGAGGTGGCTACACCTTC.

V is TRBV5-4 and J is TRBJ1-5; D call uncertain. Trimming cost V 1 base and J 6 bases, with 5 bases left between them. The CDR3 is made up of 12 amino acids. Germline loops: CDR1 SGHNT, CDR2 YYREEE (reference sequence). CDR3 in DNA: TGTGCCAGCAGCTTGCCGGGTCAGCCCCAGCATTTT. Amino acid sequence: CASSLPGQPQHF.

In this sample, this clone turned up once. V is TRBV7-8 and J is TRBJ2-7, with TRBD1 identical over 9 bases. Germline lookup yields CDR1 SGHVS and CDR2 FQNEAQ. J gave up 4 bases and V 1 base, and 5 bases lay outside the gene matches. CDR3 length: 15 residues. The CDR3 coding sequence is TGTGCCAGCAGCTTAGGGGCGGGACAGGGATACGAGCAGTACTTC. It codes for CASSLGAGQGYEQYF.

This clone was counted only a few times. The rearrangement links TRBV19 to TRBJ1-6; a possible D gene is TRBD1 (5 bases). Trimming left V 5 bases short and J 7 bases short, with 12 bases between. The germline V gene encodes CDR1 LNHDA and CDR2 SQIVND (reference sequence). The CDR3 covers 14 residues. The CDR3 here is CASSAGLFNSPLHF. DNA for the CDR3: TGTGCCAGTAGTGCGGGACTGTTCAATTCACCCCTCCACTTT.

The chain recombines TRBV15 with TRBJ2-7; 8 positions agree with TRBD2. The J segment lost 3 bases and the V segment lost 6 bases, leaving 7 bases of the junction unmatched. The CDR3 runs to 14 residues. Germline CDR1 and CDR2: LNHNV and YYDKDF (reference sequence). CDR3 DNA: TGTGCCACCAGTTTGAGCGGGGGAGTCTACGAGCAGTACTTC. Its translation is CATSLSGGVYEQYF.

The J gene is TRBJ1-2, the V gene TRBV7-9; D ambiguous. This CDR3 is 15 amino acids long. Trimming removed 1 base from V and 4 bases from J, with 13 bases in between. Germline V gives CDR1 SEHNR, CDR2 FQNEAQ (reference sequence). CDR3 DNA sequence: TGTGCCAGCAGCTTAGGCGCAGCGATGACCTATGGCTACACCTTC. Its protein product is CASSLGAAMTYGYTF.

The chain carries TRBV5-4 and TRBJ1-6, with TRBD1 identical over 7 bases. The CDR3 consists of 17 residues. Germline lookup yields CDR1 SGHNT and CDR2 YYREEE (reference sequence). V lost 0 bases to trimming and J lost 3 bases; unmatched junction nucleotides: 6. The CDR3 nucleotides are TGTGCCAGCAGCTTGGCCACAAACAGGGGCTATAATTCACCCCTCCACTTT. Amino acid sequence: CASSLATNRGYNSPLHF. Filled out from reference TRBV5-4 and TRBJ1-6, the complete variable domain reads ETGVTQSPTHLIKTRGQQVTLRCSSQSGHNTVSWYQQALGQGPQFIFQYYREEENGRGNFPPRFSGLQFPNYSSELNVNALELDDSALYLCASSLATNRGYNSPLHFGNGTRLTVT.

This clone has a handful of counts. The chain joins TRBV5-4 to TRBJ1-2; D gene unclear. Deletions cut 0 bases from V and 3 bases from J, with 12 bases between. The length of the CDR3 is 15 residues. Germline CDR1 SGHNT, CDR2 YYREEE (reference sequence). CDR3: CASSLGEGSHYGYTF. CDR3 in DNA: TGTGCCAGCAGCTTGGGAGAGGGTTCTCACTATGGCTACACCTTC. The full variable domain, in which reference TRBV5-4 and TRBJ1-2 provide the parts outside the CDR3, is ETGVTQSPTHLIKTRGQQVTLRCSSQSGHNTVSWYQQALGQGPQFIFQYYREEENGRGNFPPRFSGLQFPNYSSELNVNALELDDSALYLCASSLGEGSHYGYTFGSGTRLTVV.

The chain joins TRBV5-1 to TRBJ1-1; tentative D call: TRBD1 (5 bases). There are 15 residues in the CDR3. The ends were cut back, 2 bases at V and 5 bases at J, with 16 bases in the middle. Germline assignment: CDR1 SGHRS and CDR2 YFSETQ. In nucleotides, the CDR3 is TGCGCCAGCAGCTTTACAGGCTCGGGGGATACTGAAGCTTTCTTT. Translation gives CASSFTGSGDTEAFF.

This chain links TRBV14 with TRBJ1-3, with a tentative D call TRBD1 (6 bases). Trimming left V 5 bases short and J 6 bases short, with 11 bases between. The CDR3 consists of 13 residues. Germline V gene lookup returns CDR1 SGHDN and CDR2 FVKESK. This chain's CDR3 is CASSVRGINTIYF. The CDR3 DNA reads TGTGCCAGCAGCGTCAGGGGCATAAACACCATATATTTT.

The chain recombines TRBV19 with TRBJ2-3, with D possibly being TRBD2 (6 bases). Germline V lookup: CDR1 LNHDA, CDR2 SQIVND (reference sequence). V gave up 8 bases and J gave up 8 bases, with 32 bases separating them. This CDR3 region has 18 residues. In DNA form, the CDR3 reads TGTGCCAGTGGCGGGGTTGGGGCCGGGAGTCGGCACTTTCTTACGCAGTATTTT. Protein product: CASGGVGAGSRHFLTQYF.

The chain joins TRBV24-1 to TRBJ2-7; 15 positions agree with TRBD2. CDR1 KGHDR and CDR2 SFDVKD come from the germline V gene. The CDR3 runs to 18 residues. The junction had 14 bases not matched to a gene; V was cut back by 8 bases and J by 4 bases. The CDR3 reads CATIRGGLAGGRVYEQYF. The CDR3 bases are TGTGCCACCATTCGCGGAGGACTAGCGGGAGGGAGGGTATACGAGCAGTACTTC.